This passage covers 9 T cell receptor beta chains from one sample sequenced in a study of early T cells in non-severe SARS-CoV-2 infection (dated by TCRdb to about 2021). Libraries were made using 5' RACE. TCRdb lists the instrument as NextSeq 500. TCRdb reprocessed the public reads (quality trimming at Q25 with fastp, clone calling with MiXCR) and kept in-frame beta chains. All rows with the same CDR3 protein become a single entry with the most common DNA and genes. The sample has tens of thousands of distinct CDR3 sequences on record, 9.5% to 15% of them singletons. Of the sample, 3.5% to 5.5% falls within the top ten clones. Sequencing was carried out using whole blood. The receptors derive from an adult who was a healthcare worker with PCR-confirmed SARS-CoV-2 infection or an uninfected control (not recorded which).

This clonotype has ten or more counts. The chain employs TRBV28 and TRBJ1-6; D is uncertain. The CDR3 is 15 residues long. The germline CDR1 and CDR2 sequences are MDHEN and SYDVKM. Trimming left V 6 bases short and J 7 bases short, with 16 bases between. CDR3 sequence reads: CASSLRGILNSPLHF. Here the CDR3 DNA reads TGTGCCAGCAGCCTAAGAGGGATTCTGAATTCACCCCTCCACTTT.

This clonotype occurred many times. The rearrangement uses TRBV3-1 and TRBJ1-2; the D is unclear. CDR1 is LGHDT and CDR2 is YNNKEL in the germline V gene (reference sequence). V gave up 3 bases and J gave up 0 bases, with 11 bases separating them. The CDR3 is 15 amino acids. CDR3 coding DNA: TGTGCCAGCAGCCAGCAAGACACTTCTAACTATGGCTACACCTTC. Protein sequence: CASSQQDTSNYGYTF.

This clonotype occurred many times. The rearrangement links TRBV5-6 to TRBJ1-2; no definite D call. The V end was cut by 0 bases, the J end by 0 bases, with 9 bases between. The CDR3 is 15 residues long. Germline loops: CDR1 SGHDT, CDR2 YYEEEE. The DNA of the CDR3 is TGTGCCAGCAGCTTGGTTGGCGAACCTAACTATGGCTACACCTTC. Its translation is CASSLVGEPNYGYTF.

This chain links TRBV10-2 with TRBJ2-5, with a possible D match to TRBD2 (6 bases). The V gene's germline CDR1 is WSHSY and CDR2 SAAADI. V was clipped by 8 bases and J by 4 bases, with 17 bases between them. This CDR3 has 14 residues. CDR3 region: CASCGGMGRETQYF. The CDR3 coding sequence is TGCGCCAGCTGTGGGGGGATGGGTCGAGAGACCCAGTACTTC.

This clonotype was detected many times. The chain uses TRBV19 and TRBJ2-1; 10 bases align to TRBD2. Germline CDR1 is LNHDA and CDR2 is SQIVND (reference sequence). V lost 6 bases and J lost 6; bases outside the gene matches: 11. The CDR3 length is 16 residues. The CDR3 nucleotides are TGTGCCAGTAGAGCCCTTGGGACTAGCGAAACCAATGAGCAGTTCTTC. Translated: CASRALGTSETNEQFF.

CDR3 nucleotide sequence: TGTGCCAGCAGCGCCGGCAGGGGCCCGAAGTCCTACGAGCAGTACTTC. Its protein product is CASSAGRGPKSYEQYF. The chain is built from TRBV9 and TRBJ2-7; D possibly corresponds to TRBD1 (6 bases). Looked up from germline, CDR1 is SGDLS and CDR2 is YYNGEE. V gave up 3 bases and J gave up 1 base, with 17 bases separating them. This CDR3 has 16 amino acids.

This clonotype was recorded at least ten times. J is TRBJ2-1 and V is TRBV4-3, with 8 nucleotides matching TRBD2. Germline CDR1 reads LGHNA; CDR2 reads YSLEER. CDR3 length equals 15 residues. Losses at the gene ends were 6 bases for V and 9 bases for J; bases not matched to a gene: 13. CDR3 coding DNA: TGCGCCAGCAGTCTAAATCCCGGGGGGGGAGGTGAGCAGTTCTTC. Amino acids: CASSLNPGGGGEQFF.

This clonotype was counted between two and nine times. The CDR3 protein is CASSPGGSNYEQYF. CDR3 nucleotides: TGTGCCAGCAGCCCCGGAGGCAGCAACTACGAGCAGTACTTC. The genes are TRBV5-4 and TRBJ2-7; possible D gene TRBD2, 5 bases. The CDR3 totals 14 residues. Trimming removed 4 bases at V and 3 bases at J, with 14 bases between. Germline V CDR1 and CDR2: SGHNT, YYREEE (reference sequence).

This clonotype came up many times. The genes are TRBV5-4 and TRBJ2-3; D is undetermined. V lost 2 bases and J lost 0, with 10 bases in between. The CDR3 consists of 15 residues. The germline gives CDR1 SGHNT, CDR2 YYREEE (reference sequence). CDR3 amino acids: CASSFKGSSTDTQYF. CDR3 DNA sequence: TGTGCCAGCAGCTTCAAGGGATCTAGCACAGATACGCAGTATTTT.